Below are 17 T cell receptor beta chains sequenced from a single sample in a study of T cell responses to AZD1222 COVID-19 vaccine. Assay: immunoSEQ multiplex PCR; the TCRdb copy retains only in-frame clones and omits some. The sample lists around 77,000 clones; around 86% were seen once. Sequenced here: peripheral blood, sampled on day 0 of AZD1222 vaccination. Receptor source: an adult in good health.

The V gene is TRBV28, the J gene TRBJ2-5, with TRBD1 matching over 7 bases. There are 14 residues in the CDR3. The V gene end was trimmed by 3 bases and the J gene end by 3 bases; junction bases not matched to a gene: 4. Germline assignment: CDR1 MDHEN and CDR2 SYDVKM. DNA for the CDR3: TGTGCCAGCAGTTTCCCGACAGGGAAAGAGACCCAGTACTTC. This gives the protein CASSFPTGKETQYF. The variable domain in full, completed from reference TRBV28 and TRBJ2-5, reads DVKVTQSSRYLVKRTGEKVFLECVQDMDHENMFWYRQDPGLGLRLIYFSYDVKMKEKGDIPEGYSVSREKKERFSLILESASTNQTSMYLCASSFPTGKETQYFGPGTRLLVL.

The V gene is TRBV15, the J gene TRBJ1-2, with D maybe TRBD1 (5 bases). The CDR3 covers 14 residues. V was clipped by 1 base and J by 4 bases, with 10 bases between them. Germline V gene sequence: CDR1 LNHNV, CDR2 YYDKDF (reference sequence). The CDR3 region is CATSRGGEGYGYTF. DNA for the CDR3: TGTGCCACCAGCAGAGGGGGGGAGGGCTATGGCTACACCTTC. Based on the CDR3 plus reference TRBV15 and TRBJ1-2, the full variable domain is DAMVIQNPRYQVTQFGKPVTLSCSQTLNHNVMYWYQQKSSQAPKLLFHYYDKDFNNEADTPDNFQSRRPNTSFCFLDIRSPGLGDTAMYLCATSRGGEGYGYTFGSGTRLTVV.

CDR3 protein: CAWSLSGAEAFF. For the CDR3, the DNA is TGTGCCTGGAGTCTGTCGGGCGCTGAAGCTTTCTTT. V is TRBV30 and J is TRBJ1-1; unclear D gene. The germline gives CDR1 GTSNPN, CDR2 SVGIG (reference sequence). This CDR3 region has 12 residues. V was trimmed by 2 bases and J by 6 bases, leaving 10 bases between them.

This clone was recorded a few times. The chain links TRBV6-1 to TRBJ1-4, with 10 nucleotides matching TRBD1. The ends lost 3 bases at V and 7 bases at J; junction bases unmatched: 2. The CDR3 totals 14 residues. Germline V gene sequence: CDR1 MNHNS, CDR2 SASEGT. The CDR3, as DNA: TGTGCCAGCAGTGACGGACAGGGGGTTGAAAAACTGTTTTTT. The encoded protein is CASSDGQGVEKLFF.

The chain has TRBV30 and TRBJ1-6; maybe TRBD1 (6 bases). Germline CDR1 is GTSNPN and CDR2 is SVGIG (reference sequence). V was cut by 1 base and J by 9 bases, with 10 bases left in between. CDR3 size: 13 residues. The CDR3 sequence: CAWSARDTSPLHF. DNA of the CDR3: TGTGCCTGGAGTGCCAGGGACACTTCACCCCTCCACTTT.

The V call is TRBV5-5, the J call TRBJ1-4; unclear D gene. Germline V CDR1 and CDR2: SGHKS, YYEKEE (reference sequence). V gave up 4 bases and J gave up 5 bases, with 9 bases separating them. This CDR3 contains 13 residues. CDR3: CASSPSQNEKLFF. The CDR3 DNA is TGTGCCAGCAGCCCCAGTCAGAATGAAAAACTGTTTTTT.

The CDR3 coding sequence is TGTGCCAGTAGCGCTATCCGGGAGCTGTTTTTT. Residues: CASSAIRELFF. The chain recombines TRBV19 with TRBJ2-2; D gene ambiguous. V was cut by 6 bases and J by 9 bases, with 8 bases left in between. Germline V gene lookup returns CDR1 LNHDA and CDR2 SQIVND (reference sequence). CDR3 length: 11 amino acids.

This CDR3 reads CASSLSGGSYNEQFF. In DNA form, the CDR3 reads TGTGCCAGCAGCTTAAGCGGGGGTTCCTACAATGAGCAGTTCTTC. The V gene is TRBV6-2 or TRBV6-3, the J gene TRBJ2-1; 8 nucleotides align to TRBD2. The CDR3 is 15 amino acids. Germline assignment: CDR1 MNHEY and CDR2 SVGEGT. V shed 6 bases, J shed 1 base, and the junction held 5 bases outside the gene matches.

The chain combines TRBV24-1 with TRBJ2-3; 7 bases map to TRBD2. Looked up from germline, CDR1 is KGHDR and CDR2 is SFDVKD. Germline trimming cut 9 bases from V and 1 base from J; bases unmatched to any gene: 3. This CDR3 is built from 13 residues. The chain's CDR3 is CATGTSGTDTQYF. The DNA of the CDR3 is TGTGCCACCGGCACTAGCGGCACAGATACGCAGTATTTT.

The genes are TRBV2 and TRBJ1-1; perhaps TRBD1 as D (6 bases). The CDR3 totals 13 residues. Trimming left V 8 bases short and J 7 bases short, with 17 bases between. Germline CDR1 is SNHLY and CDR2 is FYNNEI. In DNA, the CDR3 is TGTGCCAGCGTCCAGGACAGTTTCGGTGAAGCTTTCTTT. Translating it yields CASVQDSFGEAFF.

This sequence joins TRBV5-1 and TRBJ2-7, with 9 bases aligning to TRBD2. The CDR3 is 14 amino acids. The V gene's germline CDR1 is SGHRS and CDR2 YFSETQ. Trimming removed 2 bases from V and 5 bases from J; junction bases left unmatched: 5. CDR3 nucleotide sequence: TGCGCCAGCAGCTTAGGGGGACTAGCACACGAGCAGTACTTC. This sequence encodes CASSLGGLAHEQYF.

The V gene is TRBV19, the J gene TRBJ1-4; D is unresolved. The V end was cut by 3 bases, the J end by 6 bases, with 11 bases between. There are 14 residues in the CDR3. CDR1 and CDR2 from the germline V gene are LNHDA and SQIVND (reference sequence). For the CDR3, the DNA is TGTGCCAGTAGTATCCTAGGAGATGATGAAAAACTGTTTTTT. The encoded protein is CASSILGDDEKLFF.

This clone was detected only once. The chain links TRBV2 to TRBJ2-5; 10 bases are a match to TRBD2. After removal of 1 base from V and 5 bases from J, the junction contained 7 bases not matched to a gene. Germline V gene sequence: CDR1 SNHLY, CDR2 FYNNEI. The CDR3 extends over 16 amino acids. The DNA for the CDR3 is TGTGCCAGCAGTGAAGGTTTAGCGGGGGGTTGGGAGACCCAGTACTTC. Protein sequence: CASSEGLAGGWETQYF. The complete variable domain, with remaining parts taken from reference TRBV2 and TRBJ2-5, reads EPEVTQTPSHQVTQMGQEVILRCVPISNHLYFYWYRQILGQKVEFLVSFYNNEISEKSEIFDDQFSVERPDGSNFTLKIRSTKLEDSAMYFCASSEGLAGGWETQYFGPGTRLLVL.

The chain couples TRBV11-2 to TRBJ2-5; D possibly corresponds to TRBD2 (5 bases). CDR1 and CDR2 from the germline V gene are SGHAT and FQNNGV. The CDR3 is 15 residues long. V gave up 0 bases and J gave up 4 bases, with 12 bases separating them. CDR3 sequence: CASSLDLRELETQYF. For the CDR3, the DNA is TGTGCCAGCAGCTTAGATCTGAGGGAACTAGAGACCCAGTACTTC.

This sequence joins TRBV21-1 and TRBJ1-2. TRBV21-1 is a pseudogene. The CDR3 is made up of 17 amino acids. The CDR3 protein is CASSKFTASSEHYGYTF. In nucleotides, the CDR3 is TGTGCCAGCAGCAAGTTTACGGCCTCATCCGAGCACTATGGCTACACCTTC.

The CDR3 DNA reads TGTGCCAGCAGCCAATGGAAAGGGGCGGCCGGGGAGCTGTTTTTT. Translation gives CASSQWKGAAGELFF. J is TRBJ2-2 and V is TRBV4-2, with D perhaps matching TRBD1 (5 bases). Per the germline V gene, CDR1 is LGHNA and CDR2 is YNFKEQ. V dropped 2 bases and J dropped 6 bases, with 13 bases sitting between them. CDR3 length: 15 amino acids.

V usage is TRBV5-1 and J usage is TRBJ1-5; D is unresolved. Per germline, CDR1 SGHRS and CDR2 YFSETQ. This CDR3 region has 13 residues. V was pared by 0 bases and J by 4 bases, with 5 bases between. CDR3 coding DNA: TGCGCCAGCAGCTTGGAGGAGAATCAGCCCCAGCATTTT. Residues: CASSLEENQPQHF.